These 12 T cell receptor beta chains share one sample of origin, sequenced in a study of a mutant IDH1 vaccine in newly diagnosed glioma. Sequencing used immunoSEQ multiplex PCR; TCRdb keeps in-frame clones, though not all of them. The data hold 40,000 to 45,000 clones, with approximately 88% observed a single time. Antigen specificity for these receptors is unknown. Noted time point: week 23, last vaccination. The content of each vaccine dose was 300 ug of mutant IDH1 20-mer peptide, and topical imiquimod accompanied it. The material sequenced was PBMCs, taken from a glioma patient whose treatment included an IDH1 peptide vaccine. Receptors originate from a young woman with glioma. Some clones in this sample may be carry-over from other donors' samples.

This chain uses TRBV27 with TRBJ1-3, with D possibly being TRBD1 (5 bases). V dropped 3 bases and J dropped 3 bases, with 9 bases sitting between them. CDR3 size: 14 residues. Per the germline V gene, CDR1 is MNHEY and CDR2 is SMNVEV (reference sequence). DNA of the CDR3: TGTGCCAGCAGTTTTTCGGGGGTTGGAAACACCATATATTTT. Amino acid sequence: CASSFSGVGNTIYF.

This clone appeared once. The V gene is TRBV14, the J gene TRBJ1-2; unclear D gene. In germline, CDR1 is SGHDN, CDR2 FVKESK. This CDR3 is built from 15 residues. The V and J ends lost 0 bases and 3 bases respectively, with 11 bases between them. The CDR3 nucleotides are TGTGCCAGCAGCCAAGATCGGGCACACGACTATGGCTACACCTTC. This gives the protein CASSQDRAHDYGYTF.

V and J are TRBV7-2 and TRBJ2-7; D remains unclear. This CDR3 contains 11 residues. From germline, CDR1 is SGHTA and CDR2 FQGNSA. V was shortened by 5 bases and J by 6 bases, with 8 bases between the two germline ends. CDR3 protein: CASSPLSEQYF. CDR3 DNA sequence: TGTGCCAGCAGCCCACTGTCCGAGCAGTACTTC.

The J gene is TRBJ2-1, the V gene TRBV2; 9 bases line up with TRBD2. Germline CDR1 reads SNHLY; CDR2 reads FYNNEI. The CDR3 is 17 residues long. V lost 3 bases to trimming and J lost 5 bases; unmatched junction nucleotides: 11. The CDR3 DNA reads TGTGCCAGCAGTGATGAGGCTCTAGCGGGGCTTAACAATGAGCAGTTCTTC. Translating it yields CASSDEALAGLNNEQFF.

The rearrangement uses TRBV5-1 and TRBJ2-5, with 7 bases fitting TRBD2. V lost 0 bases, J lost 5 bases, and 7 bases stayed unmatched. Germline assignment: CDR1 SGHRS and CDR2 YFSETQ. CDR3 length: 15 residues. The CDR3 DNA reads as TGCGCCAGCAGCTTGGGGCCTGGGGGGGGTGAGACCCAGTACTTC. Its protein product is CASSLGPGGGETQYF. The complete variable domain, with remaining parts taken from reference TRBV5-1 and TRBJ2-5, reads KAGVTQTPRYLIKTRGQQVTLSCSPISGHRSVSWYQQTPGQGLQFLFEYFSETQRNKGNFPGRFSGRQFSNSRSEMNVSTLELGDSALYLCASSLGPGGGETQYFGPGTRLLVL.

The CDR3 is CASSRGGTEAEQFF. The DNA of the CDR3 is TGCGCCAGCAGCCGGGGGGGGACCGAGGCTGAGCAGTTCTTC. The rearrangement links TRBV5-1 to TRBJ2-1, with 8 bases lining up with TRBD2. CDR1 is SGHRS, CDR2 YFSETQ, per germline. This CDR3 spans 14 amino acids. Trimming cost V 4 bases and J 9 bases; bases outside gene matches: 9.

The V call is TRBV2, the J call TRBJ2-7; D gene unclear. CDR1 SNHLY and CDR2 FYNNEI come from the germline V gene. The germline V and J ends were trimmed by 8 bases and 4 bases, with 12 bases remaining between them. The CDR3 loop spans 12 amino acids. The CDR3: CASGPTAYEQYF. CDR3 coding DNA: TGTGCCAGCGGTCCGACGGCTTACGAGCAGTACTTC.

The chain carries TRBV10-3 and TRBJ2-5, with D unclear. Germline values: CDR1 ENHRY, CDR2 SYGVKD. The CDR3 is 12 amino acids. Between the trimmed V and J ends, which lost 6 bases and 3 bases, there was a span of 8 bases. CDR3 region: CAIRGTKETQYF. Here the CDR3 DNA reads TGTGCCATCAGGGGCACAAAAGAGACCCAGTACTTC.

The V gene is TRBV19, the J gene TRBJ2-7, with 9 bases that match TRBD1. With 6 bases clipped from V and 4 bases from J, the junction kept 7 bases outside the gene matches. The CDR3 is made up of 14 amino acids. Germline CDR1 reads LNHDA; CDR2 reads SQIVND (reference sequence). The CDR3 sequence: CASSWGGQGYEQYF. For the CDR3, the DNA is TGTGCCAGTAGCTGGGGGGGACAGGGATACGAGCAGTACTTC.

The chain combines TRBV7-2 with TRBJ1-2; D is undetermined. Germline CDR1 is SGHTA and CDR2 is FQGNSA. Deletions cut 1 base from V and 5 bases from J, with 17 bases between. The CDR3 has 16 residues. CDR3 sequence (DNA): TGTGCCAGCAGCTTAGTTTGGCCCCCGGACCATTATGGCTACACCTTC. It is translated as CASSLVWPPDHYGYTF.

The rearrangement joins TRBV6-1 to TRBJ1-1; D uncertain. This CDR3 spans 12 amino acids. Germline CDR1 is MNHNS and CDR2 is SASEGT. Trimming took 6 bases from V and 3 from J, leaving 8 bases between them. DNA for the CDR3: TGTGCCAGCAGGTTCGGGGACACTGAAGCTTTCTTT. Its protein product is CASRFGDTEAFF.

For this clone: Other nucleotide sequences from this sample produce the same CDR3. The CDR3 loop reads CASSLTYEQYF. The DNA of the CDR3 is TGCGCCAGCAGCTTAACCTACGAGCAGTACTTC. The V call is TRBV5-1, the J call TRBJ2-7; no clear D gene. The CDR3 is 11 residues long. V was clipped by 2 bases and J by 2 bases, with 2 bases between them. CDR1 is SGHRS and CDR2 is YFSETQ in the germline V gene.